This TCR beta chain was sequenced for a study of blood T cell repertoires in COVID-19. Sequencing used immunoSEQ multiplex PCR; TCRdb keeps in-frame clones, though not all of them. The table has about 210,000 clones, roughly 79% seen once. The length of the CDR3 is 15 residues. V dropped 1 base and J dropped 3 bases, with 9 bases sitting between them. Germline assignment: CDR1 SGHDN and CDR2 FVKESK. The receptor was isolated from a woman in her 50s with acute COVID-19. The chain joins TRBV14 to TRBJ2-2, with D uncertain. The sequencing input was PBMCs or T cells enriched from blood (not recorded which). The CDR3 coding sequence is TGTGCCAGCAGCCAAGTATGGGCAGACACCGGGGAGCTGTTTTTT. The encoded protein is CASSQVWADTGELFF.